The source of this T cell receptor (beta chain) is a study of OX40 agonist ivuxolimab in advanced cancers. General study results and limits: Among the least clonally expanded were partial responders at 0.1-3.0 mg/kg. Expanded clones were, on average, more numerous among CD8+ T cells than CD4+. Also present in some nonresponders was a low level of normalized T-cell clonal expansion.

Method: immunoSEQ multiplex PCR; TCRdb's copy keeps in-frame clones and lacks some. The sample lists 50,000 to 70,000 clones, 85% seen once, with approximately 2.5% in the top ten. Germline V lookup: CDR1 GTSNPN, CDR2 SVGIG (reference sequence). The CDR3 has 15 residues. Deletions cut 3 bases from V and 7 bases from J, with 19 bases between. For this clone: Its matching antigen is unknown.

The chain has TRBV30 and TRBJ1-5; D is perhaps TRBD1 (6 bases). The receptor was derived from an adult with an advanced solid tumor such as melanoma, head and neck, liver or kidney cancer. Here the sequenced sample was CD4+ or CD8+ T cells sorted from blood, taken in a trial of the OX40 agonist ivuxolimab. The CDR3 spells CAWRGKLGQGQPQHF. The CDR3 nucleotides read TGTGCCTGGAGGGGAAAGCTGGGGCAGGGGCAGCCCCAGCATTTT.